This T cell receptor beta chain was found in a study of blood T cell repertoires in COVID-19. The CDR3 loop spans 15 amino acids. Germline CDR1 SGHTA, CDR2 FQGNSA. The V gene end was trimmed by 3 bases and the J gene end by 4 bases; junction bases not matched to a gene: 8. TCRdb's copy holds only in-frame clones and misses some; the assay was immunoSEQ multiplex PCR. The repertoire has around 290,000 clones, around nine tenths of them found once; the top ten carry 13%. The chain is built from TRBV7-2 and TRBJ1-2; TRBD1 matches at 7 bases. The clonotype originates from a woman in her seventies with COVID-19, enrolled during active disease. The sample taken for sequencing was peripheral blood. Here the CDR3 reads CASSFQQGGGYGYTF. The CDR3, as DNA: TGTGCCAGCAGCTTTCAGCAAGGGGGCGGCTATGGCTACACCTTC.